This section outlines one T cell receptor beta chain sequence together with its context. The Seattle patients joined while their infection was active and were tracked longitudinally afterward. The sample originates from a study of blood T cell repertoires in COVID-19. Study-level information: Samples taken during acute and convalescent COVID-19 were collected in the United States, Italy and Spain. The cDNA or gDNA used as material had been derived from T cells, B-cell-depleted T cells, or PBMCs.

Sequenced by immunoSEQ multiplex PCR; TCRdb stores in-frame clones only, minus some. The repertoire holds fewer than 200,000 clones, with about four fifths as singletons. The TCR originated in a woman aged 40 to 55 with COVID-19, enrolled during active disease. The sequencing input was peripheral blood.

DNA for the CDR3: TGTGCCAGCAGCTTAGCAGGGGTCTCCTACGAGCAGTACTTC. It is translated as CASSLAGVSYEQYF. The chain uses TRBV7-2 and TRBJ2-7; maybe TRBD1 (5 bases). The germline V gene encodes CDR1 SGHTA and CDR2 FQGNSA. V was cut by 0 bases and J by 0 bases, with 6 bases left in between. This CDR3 is built from 14 residues.